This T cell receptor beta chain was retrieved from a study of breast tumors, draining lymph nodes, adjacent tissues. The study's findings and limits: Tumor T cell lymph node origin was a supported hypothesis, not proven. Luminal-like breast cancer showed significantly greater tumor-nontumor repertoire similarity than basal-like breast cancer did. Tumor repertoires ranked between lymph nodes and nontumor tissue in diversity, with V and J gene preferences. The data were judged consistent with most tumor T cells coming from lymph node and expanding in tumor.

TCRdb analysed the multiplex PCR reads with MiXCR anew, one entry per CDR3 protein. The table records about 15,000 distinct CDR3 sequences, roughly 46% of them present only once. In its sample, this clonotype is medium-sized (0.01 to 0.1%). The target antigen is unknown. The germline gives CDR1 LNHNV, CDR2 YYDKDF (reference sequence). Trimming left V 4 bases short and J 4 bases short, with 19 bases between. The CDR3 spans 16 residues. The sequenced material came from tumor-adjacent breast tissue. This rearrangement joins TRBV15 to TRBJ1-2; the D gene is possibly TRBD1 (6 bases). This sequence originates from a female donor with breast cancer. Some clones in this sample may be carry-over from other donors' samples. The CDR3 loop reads CATSTFGRDITYGYTF. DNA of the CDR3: TGTGCCACCAGCACTTTTGGGAGGGACATAACCTATGGCTACACCTTC.